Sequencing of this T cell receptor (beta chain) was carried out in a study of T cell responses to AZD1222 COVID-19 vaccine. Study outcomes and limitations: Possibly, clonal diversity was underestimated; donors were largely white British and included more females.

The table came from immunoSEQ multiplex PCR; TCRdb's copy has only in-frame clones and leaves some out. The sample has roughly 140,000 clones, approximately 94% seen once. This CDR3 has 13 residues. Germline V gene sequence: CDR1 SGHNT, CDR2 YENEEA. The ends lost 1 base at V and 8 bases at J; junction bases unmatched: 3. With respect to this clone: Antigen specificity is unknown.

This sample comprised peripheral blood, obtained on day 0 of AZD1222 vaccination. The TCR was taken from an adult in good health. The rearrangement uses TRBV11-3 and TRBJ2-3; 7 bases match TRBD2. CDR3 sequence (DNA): TGTGCCAGCAGCTTAGGGACTAGTGCTACGCAGTATTTT. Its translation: CASSLGTSATQYF.